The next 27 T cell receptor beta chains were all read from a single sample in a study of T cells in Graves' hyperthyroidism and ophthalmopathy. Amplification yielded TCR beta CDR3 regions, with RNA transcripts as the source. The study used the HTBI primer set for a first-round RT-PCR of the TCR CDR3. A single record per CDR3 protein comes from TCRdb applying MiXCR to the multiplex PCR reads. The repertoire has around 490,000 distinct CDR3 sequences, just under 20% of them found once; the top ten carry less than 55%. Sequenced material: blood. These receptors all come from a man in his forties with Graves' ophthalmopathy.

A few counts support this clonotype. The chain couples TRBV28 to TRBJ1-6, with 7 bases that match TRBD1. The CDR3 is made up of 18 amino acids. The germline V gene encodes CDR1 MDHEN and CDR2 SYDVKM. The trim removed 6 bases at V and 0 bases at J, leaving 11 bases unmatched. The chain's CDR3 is CASRGGGSRSSYNSPLHF. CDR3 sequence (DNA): TGTGCCAGCAGGGGAGGGGGCTCCCGAAGCTCCTATAATTCACCCCTCCACTTT. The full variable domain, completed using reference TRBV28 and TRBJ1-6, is DVKVTQSSRYLVKRTGEKVFLECVQDMDHENMFWYRQDPGLGLRLIYFSYDVKMKEKGDIPEGYSVSREKKERFSLILESASTNQTSMYLCASRGGGSRSSYNSPLHFGNGTRLTVT.

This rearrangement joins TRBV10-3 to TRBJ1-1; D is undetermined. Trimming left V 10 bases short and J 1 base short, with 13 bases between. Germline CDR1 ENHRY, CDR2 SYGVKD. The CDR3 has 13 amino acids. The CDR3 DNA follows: TGTGCCAGAAAACATGGTGCGAACACTGAAGCTTTCTTT. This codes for CARKHGANTEAFF.

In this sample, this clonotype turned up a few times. The CDR3: CASRGTVRNTEAFF. The CDR3 DNA sequence: TGTGCCAGCAGGGGGACAGTAAGGAACACTGAAGCTTTCTTT. The chain joins TRBV28 to TRBJ1-1; TRBD1 agrees at 7 bases. Looked up from germline, CDR1 is MDHEN and CDR2 is SYDVKM. The CDR3 runs to 14 residues. Trimming cost V 6 bases and J 1 base; bases outside gene matches: 5.

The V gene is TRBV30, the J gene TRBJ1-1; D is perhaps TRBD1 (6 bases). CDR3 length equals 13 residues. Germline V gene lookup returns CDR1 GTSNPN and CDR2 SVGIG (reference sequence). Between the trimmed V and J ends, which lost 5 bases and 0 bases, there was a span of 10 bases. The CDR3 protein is CAWFYRVNTEAFF. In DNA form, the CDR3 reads TGTGCCTGGTTTTACAGGGTGAACACTGAAGCTTTCTTT. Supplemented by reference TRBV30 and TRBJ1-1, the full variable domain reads SQTIHQWPATLVQPVGSPLSLECTVEGTSNPNLYWYRQAAGRGLQLLFYSVGIGQISSEVPQNLSASRPQDRQFILSSKKLLLSDSGFYLCAWFYRVNTEAFFGQGTRLTVV.

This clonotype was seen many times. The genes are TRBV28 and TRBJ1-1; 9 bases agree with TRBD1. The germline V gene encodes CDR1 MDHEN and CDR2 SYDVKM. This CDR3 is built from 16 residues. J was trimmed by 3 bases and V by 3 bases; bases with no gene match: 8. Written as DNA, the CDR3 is TGTGCCAGCAGTTTGGGGGGGACAGGGAAGGACACTGAAGCTTTCTTT. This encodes CASSLGGTGKDTEAFF.

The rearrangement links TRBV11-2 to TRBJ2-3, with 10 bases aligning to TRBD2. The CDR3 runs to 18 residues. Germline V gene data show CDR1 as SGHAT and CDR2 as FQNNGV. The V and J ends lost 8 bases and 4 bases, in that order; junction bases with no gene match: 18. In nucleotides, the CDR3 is TGTGCCAGCGGATACCCCCCTACCGGGACTAGCGTTGCAGATACGCAGTATTTT. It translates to CASGYPPTGTSVADTQYF.

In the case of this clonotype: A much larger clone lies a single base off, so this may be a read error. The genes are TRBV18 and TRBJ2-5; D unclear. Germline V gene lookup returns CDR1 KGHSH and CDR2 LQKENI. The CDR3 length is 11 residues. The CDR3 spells CASPPEVTQYF. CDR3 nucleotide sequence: TGTGCCAGCCCACCCGAGGTGACCCAGTACTTC.

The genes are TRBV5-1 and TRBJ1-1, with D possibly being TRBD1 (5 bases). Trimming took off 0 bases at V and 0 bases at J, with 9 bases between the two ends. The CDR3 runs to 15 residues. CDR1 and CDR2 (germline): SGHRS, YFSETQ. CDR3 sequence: CASSLGGLLNTEAFF. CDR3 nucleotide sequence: TGCGCCAGCAGCTTGGGGGGACTCTTGAACACTGAAGCTTTCTTT.

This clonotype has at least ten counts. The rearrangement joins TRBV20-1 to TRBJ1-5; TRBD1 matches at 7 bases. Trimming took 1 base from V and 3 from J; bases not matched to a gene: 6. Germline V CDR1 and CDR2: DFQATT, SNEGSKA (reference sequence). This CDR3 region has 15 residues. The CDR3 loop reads CSARASTGVNQPQHF. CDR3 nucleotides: TGCAGTGCTAGAGCTTCTACAGGGGTCAATCAGCCCCAGCATTTT.

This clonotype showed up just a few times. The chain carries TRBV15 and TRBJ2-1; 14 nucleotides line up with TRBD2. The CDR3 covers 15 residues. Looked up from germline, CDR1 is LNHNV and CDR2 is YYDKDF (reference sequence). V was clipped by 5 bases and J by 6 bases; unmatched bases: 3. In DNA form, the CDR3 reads TGTGCCACCAGCCGGGGACTAGCGGGAGCCAATGAGCAGTTCTTC. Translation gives CATSRGLAGANEQFF.

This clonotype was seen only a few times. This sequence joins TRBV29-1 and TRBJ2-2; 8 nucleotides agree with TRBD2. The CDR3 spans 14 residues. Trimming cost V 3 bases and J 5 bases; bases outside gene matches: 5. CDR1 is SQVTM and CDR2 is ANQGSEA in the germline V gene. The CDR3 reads CSVEAGGETGELFF. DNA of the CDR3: TGCAGCGTTGAGGCGGGAGGTGAAACCGGGGAGCTGTTTTTT.

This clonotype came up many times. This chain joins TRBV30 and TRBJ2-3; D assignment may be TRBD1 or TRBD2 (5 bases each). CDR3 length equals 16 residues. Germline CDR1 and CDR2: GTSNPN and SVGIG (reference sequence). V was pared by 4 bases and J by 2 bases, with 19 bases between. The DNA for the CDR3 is TGTGCCTGGAATCCCCCGGGGCAGGGATCCACAGATACGCAGTATTTT. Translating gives CAWNPPGQGSTDTQYF.

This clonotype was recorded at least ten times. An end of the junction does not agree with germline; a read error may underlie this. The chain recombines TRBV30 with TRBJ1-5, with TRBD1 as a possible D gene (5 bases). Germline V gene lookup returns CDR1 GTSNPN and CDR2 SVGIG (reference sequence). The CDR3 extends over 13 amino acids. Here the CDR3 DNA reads TGTGCCTGGAGTGGCAGGGACGATCAGCCTCAGCATTTT. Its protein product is CAWSGRDDQPQHF.

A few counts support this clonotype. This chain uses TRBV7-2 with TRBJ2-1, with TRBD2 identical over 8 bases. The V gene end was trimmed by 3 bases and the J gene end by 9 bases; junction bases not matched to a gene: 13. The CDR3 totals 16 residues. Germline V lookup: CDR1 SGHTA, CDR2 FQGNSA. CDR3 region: CASSLSGGASSAEQFF. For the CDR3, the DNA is TGTGCCAGCAGCTTGTCGGGGGGGGCCTCCTCTGCTGAGCAGTTCTTC.

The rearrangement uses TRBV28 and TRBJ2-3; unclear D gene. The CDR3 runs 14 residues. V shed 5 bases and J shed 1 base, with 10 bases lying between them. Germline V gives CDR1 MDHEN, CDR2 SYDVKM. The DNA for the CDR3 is TGTGCCAGCAGTCCCCCTGATCGCACAGATACGCAGTATTTT. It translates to CASSPPDRTDTQYF.

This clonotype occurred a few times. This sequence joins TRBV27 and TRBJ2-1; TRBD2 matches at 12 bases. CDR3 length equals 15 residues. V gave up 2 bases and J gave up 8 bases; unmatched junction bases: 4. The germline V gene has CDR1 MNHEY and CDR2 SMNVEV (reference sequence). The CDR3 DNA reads TGTGCCAGCAGTTTAGGACTAGCGGGGTTCGATGAGCAGTTCTTC. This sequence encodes CASSLGLAGFDEQFF.

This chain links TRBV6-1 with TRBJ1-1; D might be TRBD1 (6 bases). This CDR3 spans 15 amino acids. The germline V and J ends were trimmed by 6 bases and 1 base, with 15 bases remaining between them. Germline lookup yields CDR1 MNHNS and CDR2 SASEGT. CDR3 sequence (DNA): TGTGCCAGCAGGGCCGGGGGCCGACGGAACACTGAAGCTTTCTTT. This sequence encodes CASRAGGRRNTEAFF.

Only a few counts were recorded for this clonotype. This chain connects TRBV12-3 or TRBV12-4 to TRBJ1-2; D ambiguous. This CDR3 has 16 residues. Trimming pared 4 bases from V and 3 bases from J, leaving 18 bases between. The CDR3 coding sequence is TGTGCCAGCAGTTCCACCCCTCCGGCCAGAGACTATGGCTACACCTTC. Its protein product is CASSSTPPARDYGYTF.

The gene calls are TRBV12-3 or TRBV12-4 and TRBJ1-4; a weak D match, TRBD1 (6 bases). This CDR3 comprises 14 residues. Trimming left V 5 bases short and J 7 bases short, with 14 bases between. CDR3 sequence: CASSRVSGVEKLFF. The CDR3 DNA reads TGTGCCAGCAGTCGGGTTTCAGGGGTTGAAAAACTGTTTTTT.

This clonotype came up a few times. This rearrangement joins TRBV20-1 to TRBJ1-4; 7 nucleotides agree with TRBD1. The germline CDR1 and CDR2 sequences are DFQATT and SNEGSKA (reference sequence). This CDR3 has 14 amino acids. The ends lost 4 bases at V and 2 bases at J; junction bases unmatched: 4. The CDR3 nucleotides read TGCAGTGCTACCCGGGACAGCACTAATGAAAAACTGTTTTTT. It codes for CSATRDSTNEKLFF.

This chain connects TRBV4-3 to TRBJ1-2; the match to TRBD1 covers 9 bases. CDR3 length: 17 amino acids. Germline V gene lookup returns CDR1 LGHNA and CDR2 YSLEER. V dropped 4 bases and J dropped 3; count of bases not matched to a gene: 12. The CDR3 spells CASSREARTGVDYGYTF. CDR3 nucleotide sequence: TGCGCCAGCAGCCGGGAGGCTCGGACAGGGGTTGACTATGGCTACACCTTC.

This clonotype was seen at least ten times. CDR3 in DNA: TGCGCCAGCAGCTTGACCCAGCGGGGGGGCTCAGATACGCAGTATTTT. It yields the protein CASSLTQRGGSDTQYF. J is TRBJ2-3 and V is TRBV5-1, with 10 bases that match TRBD2. Per germline, CDR1 SGHRS and CDR2 YFSETQ. CDR3 size: 16 residues. The V gene end was trimmed by 1 base and the J gene end by 4 bases; junction bases not matched to a gene: 6.

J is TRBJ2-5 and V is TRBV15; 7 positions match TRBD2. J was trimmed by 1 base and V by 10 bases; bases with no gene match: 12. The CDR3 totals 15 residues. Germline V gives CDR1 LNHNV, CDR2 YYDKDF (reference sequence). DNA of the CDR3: TGTGCCATCACCGACGGGGGGACCCGCCAAGAGACCCAGTACTTC. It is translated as CAITDGGTRQETQYF.

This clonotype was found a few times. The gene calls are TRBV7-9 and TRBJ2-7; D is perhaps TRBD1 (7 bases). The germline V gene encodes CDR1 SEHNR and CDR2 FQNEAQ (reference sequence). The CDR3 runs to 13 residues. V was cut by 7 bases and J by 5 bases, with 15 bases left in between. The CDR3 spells CASTVAGGHEQYF. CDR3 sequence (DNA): TGTGCCAGCACCGTGGCAGGGGGGCACGAGCAGTACTTC.

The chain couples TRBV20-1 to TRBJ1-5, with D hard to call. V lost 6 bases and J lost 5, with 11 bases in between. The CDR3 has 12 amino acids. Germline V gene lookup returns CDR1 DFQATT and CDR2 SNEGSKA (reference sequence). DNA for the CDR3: TGCAGTGCCTGTAATTTGGATCAGCCCCAGCATTTT. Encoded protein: CSACNLDQPQHF.

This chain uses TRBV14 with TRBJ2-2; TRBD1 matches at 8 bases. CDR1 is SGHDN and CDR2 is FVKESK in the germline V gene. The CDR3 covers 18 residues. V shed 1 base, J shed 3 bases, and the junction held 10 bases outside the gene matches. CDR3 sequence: CASSQAARGRLDTGELFF. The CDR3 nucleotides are TGTGCCAGCAGCCAAGCGGCCAGGGGGCGATTGGACACCGGGGAGCTGTTTTTT. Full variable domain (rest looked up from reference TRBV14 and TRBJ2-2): EAGVTQFPSHSVIEKGQTVTLRCDPISGHDNLYWYRRVMGKEIKFLLHFVKESKQDESGMPNNRFLAERTGGTYSTLKVQPAELEDSGVYFCASSQAARGRLDTGELFFGEGSRLTVL.

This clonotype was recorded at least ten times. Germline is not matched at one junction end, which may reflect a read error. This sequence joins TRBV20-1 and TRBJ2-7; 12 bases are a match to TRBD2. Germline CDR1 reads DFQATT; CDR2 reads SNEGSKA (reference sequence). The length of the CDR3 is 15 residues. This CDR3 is CSARDGTSGSYEQYF. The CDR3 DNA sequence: TGCAGTGCTCGAGACGGGACTAGCGGGTCCTACGAGCAGTACTTC.